A single sample is the source of the 26 T cell receptor beta chains below, sequenced in a study of T cells after yellow fever vaccination. TCRdb fed the 5' RACE reads into MiXCR, producing one record per CDR3 protein. Of around 400,000 distinct CDR3 sequences in the sample, roughly 10% were seen once. The starting material was PBMCs, obtained on the day of the first yellow fever vaccination. Receptors were obtained from a man aged 18 to 30 who received the YFV17D yellow fever vaccine.

The table lists this clonotype with a few counts. The chain employs TRBV5-4 and TRBJ2-1; weak D call: TRBD2 (5 bases). Germline CDR1 SGHNT, CDR2 YYREEE (reference sequence). Deletions cut 4 bases from V and 4 bases from J, with 12 bases between. The CDR3 length is 14 residues. In nucleotides, the CDR3 is TGTGCCAGCAGCCGGGGAGTTAATTACAATGAGCAGTTCTTC. This sequence encodes CASSRGVNYNEQFF. Supplemented by reference TRBV5-4 and TRBJ2-1, the full variable domain reads ETGVTQSPTHLIKTRGQQVTLRCSSQSGHNTVSWYQQALGQGPQFIFQYYREEENGRGNFPPRFSGLQFPNYSSELNVNALELDDSALYLCASSRGVNYNEQFFGPGTRLTVL.

This clonotype appeared a few times. The chain has TRBV19 and TRBJ1-1; D perhaps matches TRBD1 (6 bases). The CDR3 is 15 residues long. V lost 4 bases and J 7 bases, leaving 19 bases between the germline ends. The germline V gene has CDR1 LNHDA and CDR2 SQIVND (reference sequence). CDR3 sequence reads: CASSTGAGPRGEAFF. In nucleotides, the CDR3 is TGTGCCAGTAGTACAGGGGCAGGCCCGCGGGGTGAAGCTTTCTTT. Looking up the rest from reference TRBV19 and TRBJ1-1 gives the full variable domain: DGGITQSPKYLFRKEGQNVTLSCEQNLNHDAMYWYRQDPGQGLRLIYYSQIVNDFQKGDIAEGYSVSREKKESFPLTVTSAQKNPTAFYLCASSTGAGPRGEAFFGQGTRLTVV.

This clonotype was seen many times. The chain is built from TRBV5-6 and TRBJ2-3, with TRBD1 as a possible D gene (5 bases). The CDR3 has 12 residues. Germline V gene sequence: CDR1 SGHDT, CDR2 YYEEEE. V was clipped by 5 bases and J by 8 bases, with 12 bases between them. The CDR3 loop is CASRSDRTTQYF. The DNA of the CDR3 is TGTGCCAGCAGATCTGACAGAACTACGCAGTATTTT. Using reference TRBV5-6 and TRBJ2-3 for the parts outside the CDR3, the full variable domain is DAGVTQSPTHLIKTRGQQVTLRCSPKSGHDTVSWYQQALGQGPQFIFQYYEEEERQRGNFPDRFSGHQFPNYSSELNVNALLLGDSALYLCASRSDRTTQYFGPGTRLTVL.

This clonotype was observed a few times. V is TRBV11-2 and J is TRBJ2-7, with 7 positions matching TRBD1. With 3 bases clipped from V and 7 bases from J, the junction kept 3 bases outside the gene matches. Per the germline V gene, CDR1 is SGHAT and CDR2 is FQNNGV. CDR3 length: 12 amino acids. Here the CDR3 DNA reads TGTGCCAGCAGCTTGACAGGGTTTGAGCAGTACTTC. Amino acid sequence: CASSLTGFEQYF.

The genes are TRBV6-5 and TRBJ1-4; D uncertain. CDR1 and CDR2 (germline): MNHEY, SVGAGI. Trimming removed 3 bases from V and 0 bases from J, with 11 bases in between. This CDR3 comprises 16 residues. The CDR3 DNA reads as TGTGCCAGCAGTTATCTCCCGACGGCAACTAATGAAAAACTGTTTTTT. Translated, it gives CASSYLPTATNEKLFF.

This clonotype appeared a few times. This chain links TRBV29-1 with TRBJ2-6, with no clear D. There are 15 residues in the CDR3. Trimming pared 4 bases from V and 0 bases from J, leaving 10 bases between. Germline V gene lookup returns CDR1 SQVTM and CDR2 ANQGSEA. As DNA, the CDR3 is TGCAGCGTTGGGAGTGCAAACTCTGGGGCCAACGTCCTGACTTTC. Translated: CSVGSANSGANVLTF.

This clonotype appeared a few times. V gene TRBV5-1 combines with J gene TRBJ1-1, with D possibly being TRBD1 (5 bases). Trimming removed 7 bases from V and 1 base from J, with 14 bases in between. CDR3 length equals 14 residues. Germline-derived CDR1 and CDR2 are SGHRS and YFSETQ. The CDR3 region is CASGKTGQNTEAFF. The CDR3 nucleotides read TGCGCCAGCGGAAAAACAGGACAGAACACTGAAGCTTTCTTT.

This clonotype was picked up many times. This chain connects TRBV5-6 to TRBJ2-1, with D maybe TRBD2 (5 bases). V gave up 1 base and J gave up 0 bases, with 14 bases separating them. Germline V gives CDR1 SGHDT, CDR2 YYEEEE. This CDR3 has 17 amino acids. The CDR3 nucleotides read TGTGCCAGCAGCTTGTCGCCGATTGGGAGCTCCTACAATGAGCAGTTCTTC. It codes for CASSLSPIGSSYNEQFF.

Only a few counts were recorded for this clonotype. This chain connects TRBV7-6 to TRBJ2-3; D is perhaps TRBD1 (6 bases). V was clipped by 0 bases and J by 4 bases, with 11 bases between them. Germline values: CDR1 SGHVS, CDR2 FNYEAQ. The CDR3 is 15 residues long. As DNA, the CDR3 is TGTGCCAGCAGCTTAGCCCCACAGGGAGCAGATACGCAGTATTTT. Translating it yields CASSLAPQGADTQYF.

A few counts support this clonotype. V gene TRBV9 combines with J gene TRBJ2-1; 14 nucleotides agree with TRBD2. This CDR3 contains 15 residues. With 7 bases clipped from V and 8 bases from J, the junction kept 8 bases outside the gene matches. Germline V gene sequence: CDR1 SGDLS, CDR2 YYNGEE. The CDR3 nucleotides are TGTGCCAGCCGACTTGGGACTAGCGGGGGCGATGAGCAGTTCTTC. Its translation is CASRLGTSGGDEQFF. Drawing the rest from reference TRBV9 and TRBJ2-1, the complete variable domain is DSGVTQTPKHLITATGQRVTLRCSPRSGDLSVYWYQQSLDQGLQFLIQYYNGEERAKGNILERFSAQQFPDLHSELNLSSLELGDSALYFCASRLGTSGGDEQFFGPGTRLTVL.

In its sample, this clonotype was seen many times. This chain's CDR3 is CASSPGQGPTDTQYF. In DNA form, the CDR3 reads TGCGCCAGCAGCCCCGGACAAGGGCCCACAGATACGCAGTATTTT. This chain joins TRBV5-1 and TRBJ2-3; a possible D gene is TRBD1 (5 bases). The V gene's germline CDR1 is SGHRS and CDR2 YFSETQ. V was shortened by 4 bases and J by 2 bases, with 14 bases between the two germline ends. The CDR3 runs to 15 residues.

The rearrangement links TRBV5-6 to TRBJ2-7; D not resolved. V was clipped by 1 base and J by 3 bases, with 11 bases between them. This CDR3 has 14 amino acids. Germline-derived CDR1 and CDR2 are SGHDT and YYEEEE. The CDR3 nucleotides are TGTGCCAGCAGCTTGTCGGCACAGCTCTACGAGCAGTACTTC. This codes for CASSLSAQLYEQYF.

V gene TRBV6-1 combines with J gene TRBJ1-2; D uncertain. The CDR3 sequence is 14 residues long. Germline V CDR1 and CDR2: MNHNS, SASEGT. Trimming removed 5 bases from V and 1 base from J, with 11 bases in between. The CDR3 loop is CASSPTDGNYGYTF. CDR3 in DNA: TGTGCCAGCAGTCCGACGGATGGTAACTATGGCTACACCTTC.

In this sample, this clonotype turned up a few times. The gene calls are TRBV7-8 and TRBJ1-4; D remains unclear. CDR1 and CDR2 (germline): SGHVS, FQNEAQ. The CDR3 has 14 amino acids. The V end lost 2 bases, the J end lost 6 bases, and 10 bases lay between the germline ends. The CDR3 DNA follows: TGTGCCAGCAGCTTACGAGGGCTCGATGAAAAACTGTTTTTT. Protein product: CASSLRGLDEKLFF.

The rearrangement joins TRBV18 to TRBJ2-5; the D is unclear. Trimming stripped 0 bases from V and 5 bases from J, with 10 bases between. Germline loops: CDR1 KGHSH, CDR2 LQKENI. The CDR3 consists of 14 residues. DNA of the CDR3: TGTGCCAGCTCACCACCGGCCGGGCGGGAGACCCAGTACTTC. This encodes CASSPPAGRETQYF.

The chain carries TRBV5-1 and TRBJ2-2; D not certain. Trimming left V 2 bases short and J 2 bases short, with 13 bases between. From germline, CDR1 is SGHRS and CDR2 YFSETQ. The CDR3 totals 16 residues. The CDR3 DNA sequence: TGCGCCAGCAGCTTAGGTAAACGGTATAACACCGGGGAGCTGTTTTTT. Encoded protein: CASSLGKRYNTGELFF.

In this sample, this clonotype turned up once. The genes are TRBV7-9 and TRBJ2-3; 7 nucleotides agree with TRBD2. V trimming: 2 bases; J trimming: 5 bases; junction bases outside the gene matches: 7. The CDR3 runs to 15 residues. Germline assignment: CDR1 SEHNR and CDR2 FQNEAQ (reference sequence). Here the CDR3 reads CASSLRRLAIDTQYF. DNA of the CDR3: TGTGCCAGCAGCTTACGACGACTAGCTATAGATACGCAGTATTTT. The variable domain in full, completed from reference TRBV7-9 and TRBJ2-3, reads DTGVSQNPRHKITKRGQNVTFRCDPISEHNRLYWYRQTLGQGPEFLTYFQNEAQLEKSRLLSDRFSAERPKGSFSTLEIQRTEQGDSAMYLCASSLRRLAIDTQYFGPGTRLTVL.

This clonotype was picked up many times. The rearrangement joins TRBV7-2 to TRBJ2-5, with D unresolved. Germline CDR1 SGHTA, CDR2 FQGNSA. V was pared by 6 bases and J by 1 base, with 12 bases between. The CDR3 has 14 amino acids. CDR3 amino acids: CASSLSQTQETQYF. As DNA, the CDR3 is TGTGCCAGCAGTTTGTCGCAGACCCAAGAGACCCAGTACTTC.

A few counts support this clonotype. The chain joins TRBV6-5 to TRBJ2-5, with D possibly being TRBD2 (7 bases). In germline, CDR1 is MNHEY, CDR2 SVGAGI. This CDR3 is built from 15 residues. Trimming left V 2 bases short and J 1 base short, with 11 bases between. Written as DNA, the CDR3 is TGTGCCAGCAGTTACGGGGGGGGCTCCCAAGAGACCCAGTACTTC. This sequence encodes CASSYGGGSQETQYF.

This clonotype showed up many times. The chain combines TRBV7-2 with TRBJ2-5; D is uncertain. The CDR3 contains 15 residues. Germline V lookup: CDR1 SGHTA, CDR2 FQGNSA. Trimming stripped 5 bases from V and 0 bases from J, with 13 bases between. CDR3 protein: CASSTLTVYQETQYF. DNA of the CDR3: TGTGCCAGCAGCACCCTGACGGTGTACCAAGAGACCCAGTACTTC.

V gene TRBV11-2 combines with J gene TRBJ2-1; D is perhaps TRBD1 or TRBD2 (6 bases each). Germline CDR1 is SGHAT and CDR2 is FQNNGV. The CDR3 has 14 residues. With 5 bases removed from V and 4 bases from J, the gap between germline ends came to 12 bases. The CDR3, as DNA: TGTGCCAGCAGCCAGTGGGGGGCTTACAATGAGCAGTTCTTC. As protein: CASSQWGAYNEQFF.

This clonotype is a singleton in its sample. J is TRBJ2-2 and V is TRBV3-1; 7 bases fit TRBD2. The CDR3 runs 13 residues. Germline V gives CDR1 LGHDT, CDR2 YNNKEL (reference sequence). The trim removed 11 bases at V and 3 bases at J, leaving 6 bases unmatched. DNA for the CDR3: TGTGCCGCGTTACGGGGGGACACCGGGGAGCTGTTTTTT. It encodes CAALRGDTGELFF.

This clonotype was seen at least ten times. The chain joins TRBV12-3 or TRBV12-4 to TRBJ2-3; possibly TRBD1 or TRBD2 for D (5 bases each). V was pared by 6 bases and J by 0 bases, with 22 bases between. The CDR3 length is 18 residues. The CDR3 coding sequence is TGTGCCAGCAGCCAAAAAGAGTCCTGGGGGATTAGCACAGATACGCAGTATTTT. Translation gives CASSQKESWGISTDTQYF.

J is TRBJ2-3 and V is TRBV20-1, with 9 bases identical to TRBD1. The CDR3 runs to 14 residues. Germline V gives CDR1 DFQATT, CDR2 SNEGSKA (reference sequence). After removal of 6 bases from V and 4 bases from J, the junction contained 8 bases not matched to a gene. CDR3 sequence reads: CSATTGGDADTQYF. CDR3 DNA: TGCAGTGCGACCACAGGGGGCGATGCAGATACGCAGTATTTT.

This clonotype occurred a few times. This chain connects TRBV7-3 to TRBJ2-3, with 8 bases fitting TRBD1. The CDR3 spans 15 residues. Germline trimming cut 1 base from V and 6 bases from J; bases unmatched to any gene: 6. Germline lookup yields CDR1 SGHTA and CDR2 FQGTGA. CDR3 sequence: CASSLIQGAWDTQYF. CDR3 nucleotide sequence: TGTGCCAGCAGCTTAATCCAGGGGGCGTGGGATACGCAGTATTTT.

This clonotype was counted between two and nine times. This sequence joins TRBV5-1 and TRBJ2-3, with 8 bases that match TRBD1. With 0 bases clipped from V and 5 bases from J, the junction kept 8 bases outside the gene matches. This CDR3 is built from 16 residues. CDR1 is SGHRS, CDR2 YFSETQ, per germline. CDR3 coding DNA: TGCGCCAGCAGCTTGGAGGGCAGGGGGCCGGGAGATACGCAGTATTTT. As protein: CASSLEGRGPGDTQYF.